Presented here are 10 T cell receptor beta chains from one specimen sequenced in a study of regulatory T cells. Their recognized antigens are unknown. Overall study findings and caveats: Compared with autologous conventional CD4+ cells and control regulatory cells, CD3G-deficient regulatory T cells showed reduced diversity.

The primer mix had 52 TRBV and 13 TRBJ primers. Assay used: immunoSEQ multiplex PCR; TCRdb lists only in-frame clones, some missing. The sample shows approximately 4,000 clones, 80% to 95% of them seen only once. Source material: CD4+ Tregs sorted from blood. The source of these receptors is a child aged 2 to 15 with CD3G deficiency.

This chain links TRBV19 with TRBJ2-6; 7 bases agree with TRBD1. CDR3 length: 19 residues. CDR1 is LNHDA, CDR2 SQIVND, per germline (reference sequence). The junction had 13 bases not matched to a gene; V was cut back by 5 bases and J by 0 bases. CDR3 in amino acids: CASSGDNRGPHSGANVLTF. The CDR3, as DNA: TGTGCCAGTAGTGGGGACAACAGGGGCCCCCACTCTGGGGCCAACGTCCTGACTTTC.

The J gene is TRBJ2-2, the V gene TRBV30, with D maybe TRBD2 (5 bases). The germline gives CDR1 GTSNPN, CDR2 SVGIG (reference sequence). With 3 bases removed from V and 5 bases from J, the gap between germline ends came to 10 bases. This CDR3 region has 13 residues. This CDR3 is CAWRPGITGELFF. CDR3 nucleotides: TGTGCCTGGAGGCCGGGAATTACCGGGGAGCTGTTTTTT.

The rearrangement links TRBV28 to TRBJ2-4, with D unresolved. CDR1 MDHEN and CDR2 SYDVKM come from the germline V gene. The CDR3 runs 11 residues. With 2 bases removed from V and 8 bases from J, the gap between germline ends came to 4 bases. The CDR3 DNA sequence: TGTGCCAGCAGTTTAGCGGACATTCAGTACTTC. Amino acids: CASSLADIQYF. The full variable domain, with the rest looked up from reference TRBV28 and TRBJ2-4, is DVKVTQSSRYLVKRTGEKVFLECVQDMDHENMFWYRQDPGLGLRLIYFSYDVKMKEKGDIPEGYSVSREKKERFSLILESASTNQTSMYLCASSLADIQYFGAGTRLSVL.

V is TRBV6-1 and J is TRBJ1-4; D is unclear. This CDR3 spans 15 amino acids. Trimming removed 4 bases at V and 4 bases at J, with 13 bases between. Germline assignment: CDR1 MNHNS and CDR2 SASEGT. CDR3 in amino acids: CASSGPGFLNEKLFF. For the CDR3, the DNA is TGTGCCAGCAGTGGCCCGGGATTCCTTAATGAAAAACTGTTTTTT.

The rearrangement uses TRBV19 and TRBJ2-1; 11 bases map to TRBD2. CDR3 length equals 14 residues. The V and J ends lost 2 bases and 9 bases, in that order; junction bases with no gene match: 3. Germline V CDR1 and CDR2: LNHDA, SQIVND (reference sequence). CDR3 sequence (DNA): TGTGCCAGTAGTATAACTAGCGGGAGTAGTGAGCAGTTCTTC. Protein: CASSITSGSSEQFF.

The chain uses TRBV5-1 and TRBJ1-1, with D unclear. Between the trimmed V and J ends, which lost 5 bases and 0 bases, there was a span of 8 bases. The CDR3 runs 13 residues. Per germline, CDR1 SGHRS and CDR2 YFSETQ. This CDR3 reads CASRLGLNTEAFF. The CDR3 coding sequence is TGCGCCAGCAGGTTAGGGTTGAACACTGAAGCTTTCTTT.

The CDR3 DNA sequence: TGTGCCAGCAGACCCGGGAAAAAGGGGAACACTGAAGCTTTCTTT. As protein: CASRPGKKGNTEAFF. The chain carries TRBV6-1 and TRBJ1-1; D is unclear. The CDR3 has 15 residues. Between the trimmed V and J ends, which lost 6 bases and 1 base, there was a span of 15 bases. Germline V CDR1 and CDR2: MNHNS, SASEGT.

The chain uses TRBV7-3 and TRBJ2-6; the match to TRBD2 covers 10 bases. With V trimmed by 5 bases and J by 2 bases, 9 bases remained unmatched. Germline loops: CDR1 SGHTA, CDR2 FQGTGA. The CDR3 runs 18 residues. CDR3 protein: CASSPVVSGGAGANVLTF. The CDR3 nucleotides read TGTGCCAGCAGCCCCGTAGTGAGCGGGGGGGCTGGGGCCAACGTCCTGACTTTC.

The gene calls are TRBV5-1 and TRBJ2-7, with unresolved D. CDR3 length equals 14 residues. Germline V CDR1 and CDR2: SGHRS, YFSETQ. Trimming shortened V by 0 bases and J by 7 bases, and 14 bases separated the two germline ends. The CDR3 region is CASSLGVYDGEQYF. CDR3 nucleotides: TGCGCCAGCAGCTTGGGTGTCTACGATGGAGAGCAGTACTTC. The full variable domain, with the rest looked up from reference TRBV5-1 and TRBJ2-7, is KAGVTQTPRYLIKTRGQQVTLSCSPISGHRSVSWYQQTPGQGLQFLFEYFSETQRNKGNFPGRFSGRQFSNSRSEMNVSTLELGDSALYLCASSLGVYDGEQYFGPGTRLTVT.

This chain joins TRBV6-6 and TRBJ1-3; TRBD1 matches 10 bases. V was pared by 5 bases and J by 0 bases, with 4 bases of the junction left unmatched. CDR1 MNHNY and CDR2 SVGAGI come from the germline V gene (reference sequence). The CDR3 spans 16 residues. In DNA form, the CDR3 reads TGTGCCAGCAGTGGGACAGGGGCCGTCTCTGGAAACACCATATATTTT. Translated: CASSGTGAVSGNTIYF.